This T cell receptor beta chain came from a study of response to subunit inactivated influenza vaccine (dated by TCRdb to the late 2010s). For the wider study: To follow how T cells responded to a trivalent subunit inactivated influenza vaccine, the researchers relied on deep quantitative profiling of the T cell receptor repertoire. Broader findings and caveats from the paper: The authors suggested that each seasonal influenza vaccination may recruit only a limited number of new T cells.

Reading from cysteine to phenylalanine, the CDR3 counts 15 amino acids. The sequence is cut down to CDR3 DNA, 45 bases in frame from base 1. Between the V and J ends, shortened by 3 bases and 1 base respectively, the junction contains 13 bases. CDR1 and CDR2, per the germline V gene, are MDHEN and SYDVKM. This clonotype was found a few times. It lacks a known antigen. No per-base quality is available; no much larger clone lies one base away. The protocol used for the library was RT-PCR. The reads were generated on an Illumina HiSeq 2500. TCRdb passed the public sequencing reads through fastp at Q25 and MiXCR, retaining productive beta sequences. Rows merge per CDR3 protein into single entries with the most common DNA and genes. The sample table shows more than 400,000 distinct CDR3 sequences, and 7.2% are seen once. The ten largest clonotypes hold 10% to 15% of the sample.

The V and J segments used are TRBV28 and TRBJ2-7; the D call is tentative, TRBD1 or TRBD2, as each matches 5 bases. The sequence was collected from a man aged 50 to 69 who received an inactivated influenza vaccine. Donor details come from another sample of the same person, matched by shared clones. The sequencing used PBMCs from blood, collected about 23 months after vaccination. The CDR3 reads CASSFPGTASYEQYF. The sequence in DNA is TGTGCCAGCAGTTTCCCAGGGACGGCGTCCTACGAGCAGTACTTC.